This T cell receptor (beta chain) is drawn from a study of T cells in pancreatic ductal adenocarcinoma. Study outcomes and limitations: Tumor samples had fewer productive templates and 7.5 to 9.5-fold fewer unique clonotypes than blood.

Notes on this clone: Its antigen is currently unknown.

The selected patients with pancreatic ductal adenocarcinoma had surgery but no neoadjuvant therapy. Sequenced by immunoSEQ multiplex PCR; TCRdb stores in-frame clones only, minus some. The sample records roughly 100,000 clones, roughly 96% being singletons. Germline V CDR1 and CDR2: SQVTM, ANQGSEA. The CDR3 is made up of 12 amino acids. The V gene lost 5 bases and the J gene lost 3 bases, with 10 bases spanning the gap. The sample comprised PBMCs. This chain connects TRBV29-1 to TRBJ1-2; no definite D call. This clonotype was obtained from a human donor with pancreatic ductal adenocarcinoma. CDR3: CSVREGHYGYTF. CDR3 sequence (DNA): TGCAGCGTTCGTGAGGGCCACTATGGCTACACCTTC.